These 23 T cell receptor beta chains came from one sample sequenced in a study of CD8+CD57+ T cells in acquired aplastic anemia. CD8+CD57+ cell expansion had been shown by flow cytometry in patients chosen for sequencing. It was genomic DNA that served as the template for profiling TCR beta VDJ and CDR3. TCRdb fed the reads into MiXCR, producing one record per CDR3 protein. The sample has approximately 190,000 distinct CDR3 sequences; roughly half are singletons. Sequencing was done on a sample of sorted CD4+, CD8+, or CD8+CD57+ T cells (not recorded which) from PBMCs. These receptors were taken from a human donor with aplastic anemia.

This clonotype was picked up a small number of times. V is TRBV29-1 and J is TRBJ2-3; the match to TRBD2 covers 15 bases. Germline V CDR1 and CDR2: SQVTM, ANQGSEA. The CDR3 sequence is 14 residues long. V was pared by 8 bases and J by 5 bases, with 5 bases of the junction left unmatched. The CDR3 region is CSTPGLAGGDTQYF. DNA of the CDR3: TGCAGCACTCCGGGACTAGCGGGAGGAGATACGCAGTATTTT.

Ten or more counts support this clonotype. V usage is TRBV19 and J usage is TRBJ2-3; 7 bases align to TRBD2. Germline CDR1 reads LNHDA; CDR2 reads SQIVND (reference sequence). CDR3 length: 14 residues. The junction had 12 bases not matched to a gene; V was cut back by 8 bases and J by 7 bases. CDR3 protein: CASDPAGLGNTQYF. CDR3 DNA sequence: TGTGCCAGTGACCCAGCGGGACTGGGAAATACGCAGTATTTT.

V gene TRBV11-2 combines with J gene TRBJ2-1, with 9 bases lining up with TRBD2. V was pared by 1 base and J by 12 bases, with 10 bases of the junction left unmatched. Germline assignment: CDR1 SGHAT and CDR2 FQNNGV. This CDR3 is 15 amino acids long. In nucleotides, the CDR3 is TGTGCCAGCAGCTTAGGACTAGCGGTCTTTAGTGGGCAGTTCTTC. Its protein product is CASSLGLAVFSGQFF.

This clonotype has just a few counts. The genes are TRBV29-1 and TRBJ2-6; D could derive from TRBD1 or TRBD2 (5 bases each). This CDR3 has 16 residues. Trimming removed 5 bases from V and 0 bases from J, with 14 bases in between. In germline, CDR1 is SQVTM, CDR2 ANQGSEA. CDR3 coding DNA: TGCAGCGTTCTGGGGGACGTATTCTCTGGGGCCAACGTCCTGACTTTC. Translating it yields CSVLGDVFSGANVLTF.

The chain employs TRBV19 and TRBJ1-6, with D unresolved. Germline V lookup: CDR1 LNHDA, CDR2 SQIVND (reference sequence). This CDR3 has 13 amino acids. Trimming took off 4 bases at V and 11 bases at J, with 12 bases between the two ends. The CDR3 loop reads CASSTPSRPPLHF. CDR3 DNA sequence: TGTGCCAGTAGTACACCCTCGAGGCCACCCCTCCACTTT.

The chain combines TRBV7-3 with TRBJ2-3, with 7 bases lining up with TRBD2. The CDR3 sequence is 15 residues long. With V trimmed by 5 bases and J by 0 bases, 5 bases remained unmatched. Germline V gene sequence: CDR1 SGHTA, CDR2 FQGTGA. Written as DNA, the CDR3 is TGTGCCAGCAGCAAAACTAGCGTAAGCACAGATACGCAGTATTTT. Translation: CASSKTSVSTDTQYF.

The rearrangement joins TRBV27 to TRBJ2-5; TRBD1 is a possible D gene (5 bases). There are 11 residues in the CDR3. CDR1 and CDR2 (germline): MNHEY, SMNVEV (reference sequence). V gave up 2 bases and J gave up 7 bases, with 5 bases separating them. This CDR3 is CASSLDRTQYF. The CDR3 region has the DNA TGTGCCAGCAGTTTAGACAGGACCCAGTACTTC.

The genes are TRBV10-3 and TRBJ2-7; 8 bases align to TRBD2. Germline assignment: CDR1 ENHRY and CDR2 SYGVKD. This CDR3 comprises 13 residues. The J segment lost 0 bases and the V segment lost 7 bases, leaving 2 bases of the junction unmatched. CDR3 amino acids: CAITRGGSYEQYF. As DNA, the CDR3 is TGTGCCATCACTCGGGGGGGCTCCTACGAGCAGTACTTC.

The rearrangement links TRBV29-1 to TRBJ2-7; TRBD2 is a possible D gene (6 bases). CDR1 and CDR2 (germline): SQVTM, ANQGSEA. This CDR3 is built from 17 residues. The CDR3 DNA is TGCAGTGCTAGAGGCGGGGACGGACCTATCTTAACCTACGAGCAGTACTTC. This encodes CSARGGDGPILTYEQYF.

This clonotype was seen at least ten times. The CDR3 DNA sequence: TGTGCCAGCAGCTTGCTAGCGCTTTCCTACGAGCAGTACTTC. This sequence encodes CASSLLALSYEQYF. This rearrangement joins TRBV7-2 to TRBJ2-7, with a weak D call TRBD2 (6 bases). Trimming shortened V by 3 bases and J by 1 base, and 10 bases separated the two germline ends. The CDR3 is 14 residues long. CDR1 and CDR2 from the germline V gene are SGHTA and FQGNSA.

This clonotype was seen at least ten times. The J gene is TRBJ2-7, the V gene TRBV20-1; the D gene is possibly TRBD2 (6 bases). Trimming took 0 bases from V and 9 from J, leaving 21 bases between them. The CDR3 has 15 residues. Germline V gene data show CDR1 as DFQATT and CDR2 as SNEGSKA (reference sequence). CDR3 region: CSARDSTSFEVGQYF. CDR3 DNA: TGCAGTGCTAGAGATAGCACTAGCTTTGAGGTAGGGCAGTACTTC.

J is TRBJ2-5 and V is TRBV11-3; no reliable D call. V lost 2 bases to trimming and J lost 5 bases, with 9 bases between them. The CDR3 length is 13 residues. Germline V CDR1 and CDR2: SGHNT, YENEEA. Here the CDR3 reads CASSLPGTETQYF. Here the CDR3 DNA reads TGTGCCAGCAGCTTACCAGGAACGGAGACCCAGTACTTC.

The table lists this clonotype with a few counts. The chain has TRBV10-3 and TRBJ2-2; the D gene is possibly TRBD1 (6 bases). CDR3 length: 14 amino acids. V lost 4 bases and J 1 base, leaving 7 bases between the germline ends. CDR1 ENHRY and CDR2 SYGVKD come from the germline V gene. CDR3 nucleotide sequence: TGTGCCATCAGTGCAGGGGTGAACACCGGGGAGCTGTTTTTT. Translated, it gives CAISAGVNTGELFF.

The V gene is TRBV10-2, the J gene TRBJ2-1; the D is unclear. The CDR3 has 14 amino acids. Germline V lookup: CDR1 WSHSY, CDR2 SAAADI. Between the trimmed V and J ends, which lost 4 bases and 5 bases, there was a span of 12 bases. The CDR3 nucleotides read TGCGCCAGCAGTGCTACCGGGCCCAACAATGAGCAGTTCTTC. Encoded protein: CASSATGPNNEQFF.

The rearrangement joins TRBV7-2 to TRBJ1-2; 7 bases map to TRBD1. The CDR3 runs 14 residues. With 5 bases clipped from V and 4 bases from J, the junction kept 7 bases outside the gene matches. The germline V gene has CDR1 SGHTA and CDR2 FQGNSA. The CDR3 region has the DNA TGTGCCAGCAGCCAGGGGGACAGTTTCTATGGCTACACCTTC. Its translation is CASSQGDSFYGYTF.

The chain has TRBV11-3 and TRBJ2-4; TRBD2 aligns across 7 bases. The germline gives CDR1 SGHNT, CDR2 YENEEA. V lost 4 bases, J lost 0 bases, and 0 bases stayed unmatched. This CDR3 is built from 14 residues. The CDR3 DNA reads as TGTGCCAGCAGCTCGGGGGGAGCCAAAAACATTCAGTACTTC. Amino acids: CASSSGGAKNIQYF.

CDR3 in DNA: TGTGCCACCAGTGATCTTACAGGGTACAATCAGCCCCAGCATTTT. It yields the protein CATSDLTGYNQPQHF. V usage is TRBV24-1 and J usage is TRBJ1-5; a weak D match, TRBD1 (6 bases). V lost 3 bases, J lost 3 bases, and 11 bases lay in between. Germline values: CDR1 KGHDR, CDR2 SFDVKD. The CDR3 spans 15 residues.

This rearrangement joins TRBV10-1 to TRBJ2-1, with TRBD2 matching over 7 bases. The CDR3 is 13 amino acids. Losses at the gene ends were 8 bases for V and 3 bases for J; bases not matched to a gene: 4. Germline V lookup: CDR1 WNHNN, CDR2 SYGVQD (reference sequence). The CDR3 loop reads CASQGGGYNEQFF. DNA of the CDR3: TGCGCCAGCCAGGGCGGGGGCTACAATGAGCAGTTCTTC.

V usage is TRBV24-1 and J usage is TRBJ2-5, with TRBD2 matching 12 bases. The germline V gene encodes CDR1 KGHDR and CDR2 SFDVKD. The CDR3 sequence is 13 residues long. V lost 8 bases to trimming and J lost 6 bases; unmatched junction nucleotides: 3. CDR3 nucleotide sequence: TGTGCCACCACCACTAGCGGGAGGAAGACCCAGTACTTC. It translates to CATTTSGRKTQYF.

This clonotype was detected only a few times. The V and J genes are TRBV5-1 and TRBJ1-3; 10 bases are shared with TRBD1. With V trimmed by 1 base and J by 0 bases, 4 bases remained unmatched. The CDR3 consists of 17 residues. Germline V lookup: CDR1 SGHRS, CDR2 YFSETQ. This chain's CDR3 is CASSLQRQGASGNTIYF. CDR3 bases: TGCGCCAGCAGCTTGCAGCGACAGGGGGCCTCTGGAAACACCATATATTTT.

This clonotype was counted many times. This chain links TRBV9 with TRBJ1-2; perhaps TRBD1 as D (5 bases). Germline V gene data show CDR1 as SGDLS and CDR2 as YYNGEE. V was shortened by 3 bases and J by 1 base, with 16 bases between the two germline ends. The CDR3 extends over 16 amino acids. The CDR3 here is CASSGRDDFLNYGYTF. The CDR3 nucleotides are TGTGCCAGCAGCGGACGGGACGATTTCCTTAACTATGGCTACACCTTC.

The rearrangement uses TRBV19 and TRBJ1-6, with 9 bases lining up with TRBD1. Germline V gives CDR1 LNHDA, CDR2 SQIVND (reference sequence). There are 14 residues in the CDR3. After removal of 3 bases from V and 12 bases from J, the junction contained 6 bases not matched to a gene. The CDR3 nucleotides are TGTGCCAGTAGTATTGGACAGGGGTCGGTACCCCTCCACTTT. Translated, it gives CASSIGQGSVPLHF.

CDR3 DNA sequence: TGTGCCATCAGTGGAACGGGTCTGAATCAGCCCCAGCATTTT. Translating gives CAISGTGLNQPQHF. The chain couples TRBV10-3 to TRBJ1-5; D gene uncertain. Germline V gene sequence: CDR1 ENHRY, CDR2 SYGVKD. V shed 4 bases and J shed 4 bases, with 11 bases lying between them. CDR3 length equals 14 residues.